This T cell receptor beta chain is from a study of blood T cell repertoires in COVID-19. CDR3 length: 19 residues. V dropped 5 bases and J dropped 0 bases, with 23 bases sitting between them. Germline lookup yields CDR1 SEHNR and CDR2 FQNEAQ (reference sequence). The assay was immunoSEQ multiplex PCR, and TCRdb's table has in-frame clones only and misses some. The table shows roughly 250,000 clones, with 85% to 90% occurring only once. The sample holds one count of this clone. Living in roughly 25 US areas, the participants were between about 18 and 90 years of age. The material sequenced was PBMCs or T cells enriched from blood (not recorded which). The chain couples TRBV7-9 to TRBJ1-3; possibly TRBD1 for D (6 bases). The sequence was obtained from a man aged 45-65 years who had been exposed to COVID-19. CDR3 in DNA: TGTGCCAGCAGCCCCATCAACCTTAGACAGGTCCTCTCTGGAAACACCATATATTTT. This sequence encodes CASSPINLRQVLSGNTIYF.